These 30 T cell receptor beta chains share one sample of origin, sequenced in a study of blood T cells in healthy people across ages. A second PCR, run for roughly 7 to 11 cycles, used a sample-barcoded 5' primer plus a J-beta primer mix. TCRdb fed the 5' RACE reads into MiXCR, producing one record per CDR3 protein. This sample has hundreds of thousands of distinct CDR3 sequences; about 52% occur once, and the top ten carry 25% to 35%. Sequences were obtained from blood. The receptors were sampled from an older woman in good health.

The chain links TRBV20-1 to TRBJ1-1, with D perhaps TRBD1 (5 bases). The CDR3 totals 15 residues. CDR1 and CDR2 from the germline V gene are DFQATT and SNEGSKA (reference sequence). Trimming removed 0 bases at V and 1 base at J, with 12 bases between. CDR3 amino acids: CSARDQGGANTEAFF. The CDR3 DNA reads TGCAGTGCTAGAGATCAGGGTGGGGCGAACACTGAAGCTTTCTTT.

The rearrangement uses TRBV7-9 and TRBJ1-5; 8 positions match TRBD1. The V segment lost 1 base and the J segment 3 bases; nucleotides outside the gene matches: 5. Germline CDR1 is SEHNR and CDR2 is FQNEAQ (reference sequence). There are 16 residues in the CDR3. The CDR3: CASSLEGRGPNQPQHF. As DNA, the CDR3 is TGTGCCAGCAGCTTAGAAGGCAGGGGGCCCAATCAGCCCCAGCATTTT.

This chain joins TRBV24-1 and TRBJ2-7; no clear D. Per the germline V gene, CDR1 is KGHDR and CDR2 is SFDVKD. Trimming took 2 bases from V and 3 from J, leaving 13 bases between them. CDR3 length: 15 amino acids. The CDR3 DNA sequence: TGTGCCACCAGTGATTCCTCCCTGGGGAACTACGAGCAGTACTTC. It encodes CATSDSSLGNYEQYF.

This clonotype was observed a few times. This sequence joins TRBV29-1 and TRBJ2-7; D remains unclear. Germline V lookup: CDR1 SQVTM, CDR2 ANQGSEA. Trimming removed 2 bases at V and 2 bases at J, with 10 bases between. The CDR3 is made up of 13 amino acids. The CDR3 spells CSVEWRKAYEQYF. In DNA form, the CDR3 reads TGCAGCGTTGAATGGCGGAAAGCCTACGAGCAGTACTTC.

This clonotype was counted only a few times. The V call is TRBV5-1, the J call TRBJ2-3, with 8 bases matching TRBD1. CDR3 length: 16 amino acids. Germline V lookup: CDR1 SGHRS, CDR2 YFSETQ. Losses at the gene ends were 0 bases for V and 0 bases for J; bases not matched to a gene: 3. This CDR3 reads CASSLGTGPSTDTQYF. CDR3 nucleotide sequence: TGCGCCAGCAGCTTGGGGACAGGGCCTAGCACAGATACGCAGTATTTT.

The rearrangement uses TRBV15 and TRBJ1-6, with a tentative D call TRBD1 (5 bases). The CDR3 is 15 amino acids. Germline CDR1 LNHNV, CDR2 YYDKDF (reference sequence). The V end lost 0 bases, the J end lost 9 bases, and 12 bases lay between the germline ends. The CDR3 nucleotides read TGTGCCACCAGCAGAGATCTGGGGGGAAGTTCACCCCTCCACTTT. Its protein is CATSRDLGGSSPLHF.

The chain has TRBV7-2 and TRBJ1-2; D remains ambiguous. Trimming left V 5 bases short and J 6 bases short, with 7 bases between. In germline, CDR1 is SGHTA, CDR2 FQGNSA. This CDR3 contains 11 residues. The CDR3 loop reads CASSPWDGYTF. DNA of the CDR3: TGTGCCAGCAGCCCATGGGATGGCTACACCTTC.

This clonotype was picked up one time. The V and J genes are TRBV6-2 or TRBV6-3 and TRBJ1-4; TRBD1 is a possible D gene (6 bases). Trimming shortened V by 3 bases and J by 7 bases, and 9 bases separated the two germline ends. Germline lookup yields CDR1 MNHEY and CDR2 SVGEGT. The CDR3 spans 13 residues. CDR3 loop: CASSYLDSEKLFF. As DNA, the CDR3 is TGTGCCAGCAGTTATTTGGACAGTGAAAAACTGTTTTTT.

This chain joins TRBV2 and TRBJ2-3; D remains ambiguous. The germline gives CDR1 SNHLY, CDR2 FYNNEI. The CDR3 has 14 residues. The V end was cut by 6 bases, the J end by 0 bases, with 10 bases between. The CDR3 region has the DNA TGTGCCAGCAGGGCCAGGCCTAGCACAGATACGCAGTATTTT. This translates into CASRARPSTDTQYF. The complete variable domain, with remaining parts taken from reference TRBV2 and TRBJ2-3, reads EPEVTQTPSHQVTQMGQEVILRCVPISNHLYFYWYRQILGQKVEFLVSFYNNEISEKSEIFDDQFSVERPDGSNFTLKIRSTKLEDSAMYFCASRARPSTDTQYFGPGTRLTVL.

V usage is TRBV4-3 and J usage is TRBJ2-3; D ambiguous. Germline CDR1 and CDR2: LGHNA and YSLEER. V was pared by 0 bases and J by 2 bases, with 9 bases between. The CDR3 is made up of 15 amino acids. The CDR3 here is CASSQDGRFTDTQYF. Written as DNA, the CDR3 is TGCGCCAGCAGCCAAGATGGGCGATTCACAGATACGCAGTATTTT.

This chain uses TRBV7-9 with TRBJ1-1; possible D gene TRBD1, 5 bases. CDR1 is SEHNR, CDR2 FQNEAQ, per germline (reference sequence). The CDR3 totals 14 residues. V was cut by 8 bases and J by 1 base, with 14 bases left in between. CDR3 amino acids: CASSFRGENTEAFF. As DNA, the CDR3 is TGTGCCAGCTCCTTCCGGGGGGAGAACACTGAAGCTTTCTTT.

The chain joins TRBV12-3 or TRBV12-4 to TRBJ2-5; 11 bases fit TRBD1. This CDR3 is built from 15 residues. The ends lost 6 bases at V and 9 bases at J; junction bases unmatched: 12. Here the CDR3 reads CASRPRTGGASAQYF. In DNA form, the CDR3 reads TGTGCCAGCAGGCCCCGGACAGGGGGCGCCTCTGCCCAGTACTTC.

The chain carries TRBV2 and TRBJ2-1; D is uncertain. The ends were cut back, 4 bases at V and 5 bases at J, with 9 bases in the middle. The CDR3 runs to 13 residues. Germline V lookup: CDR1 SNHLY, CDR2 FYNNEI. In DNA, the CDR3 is TGTGCCAGCAGTGTTGATATAAACAATGAGCAGTTCTTC. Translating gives CASSVDINNEQFF.

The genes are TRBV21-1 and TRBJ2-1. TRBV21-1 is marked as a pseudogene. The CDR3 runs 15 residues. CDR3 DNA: TGTGCCAGCATAATAATAGATTTGCCCTACAATGAGCAGTTCTTC. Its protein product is CASIIIDLPYNEQFF.

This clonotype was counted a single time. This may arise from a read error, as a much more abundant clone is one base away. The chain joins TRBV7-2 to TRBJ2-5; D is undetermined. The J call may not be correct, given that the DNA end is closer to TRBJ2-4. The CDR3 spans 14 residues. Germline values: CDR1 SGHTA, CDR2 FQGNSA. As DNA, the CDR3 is TGTGCCAGCAGCCTCCCGCTTATAAAAAACATTCAGTACTTC. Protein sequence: CASSLPLIKNIQYF.

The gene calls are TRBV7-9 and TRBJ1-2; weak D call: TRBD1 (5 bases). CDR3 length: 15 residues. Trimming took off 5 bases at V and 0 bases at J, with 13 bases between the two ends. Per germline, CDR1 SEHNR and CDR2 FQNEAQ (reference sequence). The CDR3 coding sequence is TGTGCCAGCAGCGTCGCCGGGACTCCTAACTATGGCTACACCTTC. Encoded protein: CASSVAGTPNYGYTF.

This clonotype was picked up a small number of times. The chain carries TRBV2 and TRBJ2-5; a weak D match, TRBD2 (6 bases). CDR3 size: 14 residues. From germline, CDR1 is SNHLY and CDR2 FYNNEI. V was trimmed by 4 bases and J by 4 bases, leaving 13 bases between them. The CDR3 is CASSGVGGTETQYF. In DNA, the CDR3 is TGTGCCAGCAGTGGGGTCGGAGGGACAGAGACCCAGTACTTC.

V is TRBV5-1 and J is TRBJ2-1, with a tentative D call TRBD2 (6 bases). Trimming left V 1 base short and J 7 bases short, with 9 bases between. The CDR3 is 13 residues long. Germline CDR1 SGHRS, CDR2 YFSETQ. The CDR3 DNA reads TGCGCCAGCAGCTTGACAGGACTAAATGAGCAGTTCTTC. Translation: CASSLTGLNEQFF.

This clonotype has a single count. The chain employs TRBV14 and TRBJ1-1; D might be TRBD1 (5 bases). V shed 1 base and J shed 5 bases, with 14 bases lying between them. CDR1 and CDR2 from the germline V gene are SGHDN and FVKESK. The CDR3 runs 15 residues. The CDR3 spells CASSQVPGYPTEAFF. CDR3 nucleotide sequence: TGTGCCAGCAGCCAAGTACCAGGGTATCCGACTGAAGCTTTCTTT.

This CDR3 is CSAPRQGGEQFF. The CDR3 DNA is TGCAGTGCTCCTCGACAGGGTGGTGAGCAGTTCTTC. This chain uses TRBV20-1 with TRBJ2-1; 7 nucleotides align to TRBD1. The length of the CDR3 is 12 residues. The germline CDR1 and CDR2 sequences are DFQATT and SNEGSKA (reference sequence). V lost 5 bases, J lost 9 bases, and 7 bases stayed unmatched.

The CDR3 loop is CASSLVRGGKNEQFF. The CDR3 bases are TGTGCCAGCAGCTTAGTGAGGGGCGGGAAAAATGAGCAGTTCTTC. This chain uses TRBV7-8 with TRBJ2-1, with D possibly being TRBD2 (6 bases). The germline CDR1 and CDR2 sequences are SGHVS and FQNEAQ. The CDR3 is 15 residues long. Trimming took off 1 base at V and 7 bases at J, with 14 bases between the two ends. Filled out from reference TRBV7-8 and TRBJ2-1, the complete variable domain reads GAGVSQSPRYKVAKRGQDVALRCDPISGHVSLFWYQQALGQGPEFLTYFQNEAQLDKSGLPSDRFFAERPEGSVSTLKIQRTQQEDSAVYLCASSLVRGGKNEQFFGPGTRLTVL.

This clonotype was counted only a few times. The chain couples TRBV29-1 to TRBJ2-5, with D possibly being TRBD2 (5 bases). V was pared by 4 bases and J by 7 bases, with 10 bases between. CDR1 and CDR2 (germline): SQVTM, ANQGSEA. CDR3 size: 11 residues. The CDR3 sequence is CSVGPAGTQYF. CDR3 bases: TGCAGCGTTGGTCCGGCGGGGACCCAGTACTTC.

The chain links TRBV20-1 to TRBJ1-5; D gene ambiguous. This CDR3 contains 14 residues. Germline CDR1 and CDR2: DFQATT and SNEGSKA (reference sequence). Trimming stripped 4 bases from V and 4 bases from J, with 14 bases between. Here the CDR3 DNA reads TGCAGTGCTAAAAGCCCCTTAGGGAATCAGCCCCAGCATTTT. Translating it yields CSAKSPLGNQPQHF.

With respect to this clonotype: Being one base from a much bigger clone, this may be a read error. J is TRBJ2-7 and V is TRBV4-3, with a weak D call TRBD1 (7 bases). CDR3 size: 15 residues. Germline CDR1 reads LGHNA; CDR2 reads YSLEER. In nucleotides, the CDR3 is TGCGCCGGCAGCCTAAGGACAGGAGGGTCCTACGAGCAGTACTTC. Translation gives CAGSLRTGGSYEQYF.

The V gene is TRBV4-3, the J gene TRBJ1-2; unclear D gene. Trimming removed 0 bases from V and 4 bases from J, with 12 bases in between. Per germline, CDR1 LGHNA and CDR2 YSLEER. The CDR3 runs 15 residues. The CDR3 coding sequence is TGCGCCAGCAGCCAAGATCCCTGGGAGGTCTATGGCTACACCTTC. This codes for CASSQDPWEVYGYTF.

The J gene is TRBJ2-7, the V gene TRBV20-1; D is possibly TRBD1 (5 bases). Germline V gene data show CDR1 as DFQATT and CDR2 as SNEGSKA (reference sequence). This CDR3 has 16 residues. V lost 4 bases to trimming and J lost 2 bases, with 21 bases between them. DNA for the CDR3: TGCAGTGCTACACGGACACGCGGCCTAAGGGCCTACGAGCAGTACTTC. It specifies CSATRTRGLRAYEQYF.

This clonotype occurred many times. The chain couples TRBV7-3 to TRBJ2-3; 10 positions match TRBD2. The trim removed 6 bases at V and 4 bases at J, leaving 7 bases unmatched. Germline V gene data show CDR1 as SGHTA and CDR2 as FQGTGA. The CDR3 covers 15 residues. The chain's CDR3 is CASSSSGTSADTQYF. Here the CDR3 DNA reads TGTGCCAGCAGTTCTTCCGGGACTAGCGCAGATACGCAGTATTTT. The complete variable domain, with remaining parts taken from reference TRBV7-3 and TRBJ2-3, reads GAGVSQTPSNKVTEKGKYVELRCDPISGHTALYWYRQSLGQGPEFLIYFQGTGAADDSGLPNDRFFAVRPEGSVSTLKIQRTERGDSAVYLCASSSSGTSADTQYFGPGTRLTVL.

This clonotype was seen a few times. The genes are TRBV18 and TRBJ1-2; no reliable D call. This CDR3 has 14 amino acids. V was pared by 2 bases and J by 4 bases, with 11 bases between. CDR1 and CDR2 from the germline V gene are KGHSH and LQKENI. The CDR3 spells CASSPGVGSYGYTF. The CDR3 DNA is TGTGCCAGCTCACCAGGGGTCGGCAGCTATGGCTACACCTTC.

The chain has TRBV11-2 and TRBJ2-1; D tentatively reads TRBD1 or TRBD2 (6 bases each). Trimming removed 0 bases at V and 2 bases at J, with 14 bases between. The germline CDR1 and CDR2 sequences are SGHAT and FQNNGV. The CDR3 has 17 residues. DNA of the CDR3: TGTGCCAGCAGCTTAGATAGGGGGGTGGCGGCCTACAATGAGCAGTTCTTC. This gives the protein CASSLDRGVAAYNEQFF. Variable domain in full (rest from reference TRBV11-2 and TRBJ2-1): EAGVAQSPRYKIIEKRQSVAFWCNPISGHATLYWYQQILGQGPKLLIQFQNNGVVDDSQLPKDRFSAERLKGVDSTLKIQPAKLEDSAVYLCASSLDRGVAAYNEQFFGPGTRLTVL.

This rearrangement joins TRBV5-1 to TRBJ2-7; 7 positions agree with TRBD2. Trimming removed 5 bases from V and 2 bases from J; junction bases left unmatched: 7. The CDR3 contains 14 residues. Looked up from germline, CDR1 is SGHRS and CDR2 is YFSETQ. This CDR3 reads CASRGLLATYEQYF. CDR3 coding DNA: TGCGCCAGCAGGGGCCTACTAGCGACCTACGAGCAGTACTTC.